Below are 5 T cell receptor beta chains sequenced from a single sample in a study of T cell responses to AZD1222 COVID-19 vaccine. Sequencing was performed with immunoSEQ multiplex PCR; in TCRdb, only in-frame clones are kept and a portion is missing. The data show 90,000 to 150,000 clones, with around 82% seen just once and about 6.2% held by the top ten. Here the sequenced sample was peripheral blood, taken on day 0 of AZD1222 vaccination. The source of these receptors is an adult in good health.

The V and J genes are TRBV11-2 and TRBJ2-7, with D hard to call. The CDR3 is 13 amino acids. The germline V gene encodes CDR1 SGHAT and CDR2 FQNNGV. V lost 3 bases, J lost 3 bases, and 9 bases lay in between. The DNA of the CDR3 is TGTGCCAGCAGCTTGAAGGACGGCTACGAGCAGTACTTC. Protein product: CASSLKDGYEQYF.

V usage is TRBV9 and J usage is TRBJ2-1, with TRBD2 matching over 7 bases. J gave up 4 bases and V 2 bases, and 12 bases lay outside the gene matches. The CDR3 totals 17 residues. In germline, CDR1 is SGDLS, CDR2 YYNGEE. CDR3 loop: CASSVLALTSEYNEQFF. The CDR3 coding sequence is TGTGCCAGCAGCGTTCTGGCGCTTACTAGCGAATACAATGAGCAGTTCTTC.

The chain employs TRBV2 and TRBJ2-1; tentatively, D is TRBD2 (7 bases). V was clipped by 8 bases and J by 7 bases, with 12 bases between them. This CDR3 comprises 12 residues. Germline CDR1 reads SNHLY; CDR2 reads FYNNEI. The CDR3 region is CASARGGNEQFF. The CDR3 DNA reads TGTGCCAGCGCTAGGGGGGGGAATGAGCAGTTCTTC.

The J gene is TRBJ2-1, the V gene TRBV29-1, with 8 bases lining up with TRBD1. Per germline, CDR1 SQVTM and CDR2 ANQGSEA. V shed 5 bases, J shed 2 bases, and the junction held 5 bases outside the gene matches. This CDR3 contains 14 residues. CDR3 region: CSVMGQVAYNEQFF. The CDR3 region has the DNA TGCAGCGTTATGGGACAGGTAGCCTACAATGAGCAGTTCTTC.

The V gene is TRBV23-1, the J gene TRBJ2-7; 8 bases are shared with TRBD1. TRBV23-1 is annotated as an ORF whose role is uncertain. The junction had 12 bases not matched to a gene; V was cut back by 4 bases and J by 7 bases. This CDR3 contains 15 residues. This CDR3 is CASSLKDRVFREQYF. CDR3 sequence (DNA): TGCGCCAGCAGTCTAAAGGACAGGGTGTTTAGAGAGCAGTACTTC.